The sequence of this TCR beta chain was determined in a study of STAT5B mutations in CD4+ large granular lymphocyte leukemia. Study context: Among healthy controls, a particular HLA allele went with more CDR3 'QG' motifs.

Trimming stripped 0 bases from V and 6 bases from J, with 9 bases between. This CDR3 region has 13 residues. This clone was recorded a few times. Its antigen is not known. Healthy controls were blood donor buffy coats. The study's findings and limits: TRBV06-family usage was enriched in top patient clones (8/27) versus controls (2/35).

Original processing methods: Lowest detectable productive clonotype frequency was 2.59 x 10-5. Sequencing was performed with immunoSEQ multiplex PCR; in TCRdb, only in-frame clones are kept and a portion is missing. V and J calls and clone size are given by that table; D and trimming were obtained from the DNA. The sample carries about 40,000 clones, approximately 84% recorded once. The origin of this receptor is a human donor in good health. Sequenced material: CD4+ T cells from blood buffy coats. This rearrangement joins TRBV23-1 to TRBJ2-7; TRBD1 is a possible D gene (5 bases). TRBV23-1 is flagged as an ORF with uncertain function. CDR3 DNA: TGCGCCAGCAGTCAATCGATCAGGGCCGAGCAGTACTTC. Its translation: CASSQSIRAEQYF.